Presented here are 6 T cell receptor beta chains from one specimen sequenced in a study of blood T cells in healthy people across ages. Primed by a sample-barcoded 5' primer and a J-beta primer mix, a second PCR proceeded for 7 to 11 cycles. TCRdb itself ran the 5' RACE reads through MiXCR, one entry per CDR3 protein. The sample carries hundreds of thousands of distinct CDR3 sequences, 40% to 60% recorded once. Material: blood. The receptors come from a man between 25 and 39 years old in good health.

This clonotype was recorded many times. The CDR3 here is CSGPGPGNEQFF. The DNA for the CDR3 is TGCAGCGGTCCGGGTCCAGGGAATGAGCAGTTCTTC. The rearrangement links TRBV29-1 to TRBJ2-1; D perhaps matches TRBD1 (5 bases). The CDR3 is 12 residues long. Between the trimmed V and J ends, which lost 7 bases and 7 bases, there was a span of 14 bases. Germline CDR1 is SQVTM and CDR2 is ANQGSEA.

V is TRBV28 and J is TRBJ2-7, with D uncertain. Germline CDR1 MDHEN, CDR2 SYDVKM. Trimming took off 4 bases at V and 5 bases at J, with 9 bases between the two ends. This CDR3 spans 12 amino acids. CDR3 loop: CASSSPLDEQYF. The CDR3 DNA sequence: TGTGCCAGCAGTTCGCCTTTGGACGAGCAGTACTTC. The full variable domain, rest sourced from reference TRBV28 and TRBJ2-7, is DVKVTQSSRYLVKRTGEKVFLECVQDMDHENMFWYRQDPGLGLRLIYFSYDVKMKEKGDIPEGYSVSREKKERFSLILESASTNQTSMYLCASSSPLDEQYFGPGTRLTVT.

This chain joins TRBV20-1 and TRBJ2-3, with a weak D call TRBD2 (7 bases). Looked up from germline, CDR1 is DFQATT and CDR2 is SNEGSKA (reference sequence). The CDR3 runs 15 residues. Trimming stripped 1 base from V and 5 bases from J, with 16 bases between. The CDR3 region has the DNA TGCAGTGCTAGAGTGGACAGCGGGGTGGGAGATACGCAGTATTTT. It specifies CSARVDSGVGDTQYF.

The gene calls are TRBV9 and TRBJ2-1, with D perhaps matching TRBD2 (6 bases). The CDR3 spans 14 residues. Trimming took off 4 bases at V and 6 bases at J, with 14 bases between the two ends. The germline V gene has CDR1 SGDLS and CDR2 YYNGEE. CDR3 sequence reads: CASSFTTSTNEQFF. CDR3 nucleotide sequence: TGTGCCAGCAGCTTCACGACTAGTACCAATGAGCAGTTCTTC.

J is TRBJ1-1 and V is TRBV9, with TRBD1 matching 12 bases. Germline V lookup: CDR1 SGDLS, CDR2 YYNGEE. The V segment lost 0 bases and the J segment 6 bases; nucleotides outside the gene matches: 3. There are 15 residues in the CDR3. The CDR3 nucleotides are TGTGCCAGCAGCGTAGAGGGACAGGGGGCTGCTGAAGCTTTCTTT. It translates to CASSVEGQGAAEAFF.

Only a few counts were recorded for this clonotype. One junction end does not reproduce the germline sequence, and a read error may be involved. The V and J genes are TRBV7-8 and TRBJ2-7; 8 nucleotides match TRBD1. Germline V gene sequence: CDR1 SGHVS, CDR2 FQNEAQ. The CDR3 consists of 14 residues. CDR3 DNA sequence: TGTGCCAGCAGCCAGACAGGGGTCTCCCACGAGCAGTACTTC. Its translation: CASSQTGVSHEQYF.